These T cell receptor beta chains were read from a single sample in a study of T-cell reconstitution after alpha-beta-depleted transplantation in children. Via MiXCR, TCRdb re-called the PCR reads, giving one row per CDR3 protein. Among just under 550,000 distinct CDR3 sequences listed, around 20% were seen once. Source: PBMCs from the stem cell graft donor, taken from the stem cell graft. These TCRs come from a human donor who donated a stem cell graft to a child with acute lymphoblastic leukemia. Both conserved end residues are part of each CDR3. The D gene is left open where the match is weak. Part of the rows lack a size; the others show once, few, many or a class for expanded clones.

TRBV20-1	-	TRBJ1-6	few	TGCAGTGCGTCCCCAGGGTTTGGCTCACCCCTCCACTTT	CSASPGFGSPLHF
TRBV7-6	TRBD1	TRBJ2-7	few	TGTGCCAGCAGCCTCGACAGGGGGCGCGCCGAGCAGTACTTC	CASSLDRGRAEQYF
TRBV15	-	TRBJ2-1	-	TGTGCCACCAGCAGAGATTCTCAAGATGAGCAGTTCTTC	CATSRDSQDEQFF
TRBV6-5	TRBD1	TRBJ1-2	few	TGTGCCAGCAGTTACGACAGGGACCTCTATGGCTACACCTTC	CASSYDRDLYGYTF
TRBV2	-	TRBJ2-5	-	TGTGCCAGCCAGGGTACAGACCAAGAGACCCAGTACTTC	CASQGTDQETQYF
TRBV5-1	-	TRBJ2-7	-	TGCGCCAGCAGCCCGGGCGGGGCTAGGAGCCTCTACGAGCAGTACTTC	CASSPGGARSLYEQYF
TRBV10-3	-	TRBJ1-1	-	TGTGCCATCAGTGACCAGTCGAACACTGAAGCTTTCTTT	CAISDQSNTEAFF
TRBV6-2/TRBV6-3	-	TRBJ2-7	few	TGTGCCAGCAGTTACTCGGGGAATCTCTTCAGGTCTCAGAGCTCCTACGAGCAGTACTTC	CASSYSGNLFRSQSSYEQYF
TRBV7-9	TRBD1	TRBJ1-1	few	TGTGCCAGCAGCTCCGACAGGGGCGCAGCCTCGAACACTGAAGCTTTCTTT	CASSSDRGAASNTEAFF
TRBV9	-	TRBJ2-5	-	TGTGCCAGCAGCCCCCCCCAGGACCAGACCCAGTACTTC	CASSPPQDQTQYF
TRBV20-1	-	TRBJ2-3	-	TGCAGTGCTAGCGGGGGGCCCACAGATACGCAGTATTTT	CSASGGPTDTQYF
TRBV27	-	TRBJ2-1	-	TGTGCCAGCAGTTTCAACCTCAACAATGAGCAGTTCTTC	CASSFNLNNEQFF
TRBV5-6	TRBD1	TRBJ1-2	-	TGTGCCAGCAGCCAGACAGGGTACCTCTTTCGTTATGGCTACACCTTC	CASSQTGYLFRYGYTF
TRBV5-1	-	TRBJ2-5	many	TGTGCCAGCAGCCGACAAGAGACCCAGTACTTC	CASSRQETQYF
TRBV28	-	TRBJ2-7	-	TGTGCCAGCATTGACAGGTTTAGCTCCTACGAGCAGTACTTC	CASIDRFSSYEQYF
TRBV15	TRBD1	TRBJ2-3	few	TGTGCCACCAAAGTGGACAGGCGAATTACAGATACGCAGTATTTT	CATKVDRRITDTQYF